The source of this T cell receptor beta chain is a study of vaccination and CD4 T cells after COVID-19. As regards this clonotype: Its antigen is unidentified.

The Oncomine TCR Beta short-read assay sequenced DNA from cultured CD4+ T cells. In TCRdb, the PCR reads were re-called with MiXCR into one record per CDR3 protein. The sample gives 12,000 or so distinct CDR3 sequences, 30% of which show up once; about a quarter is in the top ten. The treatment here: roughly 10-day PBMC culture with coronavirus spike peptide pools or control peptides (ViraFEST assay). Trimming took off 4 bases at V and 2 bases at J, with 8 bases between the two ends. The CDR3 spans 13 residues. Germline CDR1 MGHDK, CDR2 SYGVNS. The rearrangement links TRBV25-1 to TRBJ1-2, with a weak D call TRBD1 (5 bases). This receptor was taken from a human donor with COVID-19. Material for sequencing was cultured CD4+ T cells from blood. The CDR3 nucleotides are TGTGCCAGCAGTGGGGGCCTAAACTATGGCTACACCTTC. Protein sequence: CASSGGLNYGYTF.